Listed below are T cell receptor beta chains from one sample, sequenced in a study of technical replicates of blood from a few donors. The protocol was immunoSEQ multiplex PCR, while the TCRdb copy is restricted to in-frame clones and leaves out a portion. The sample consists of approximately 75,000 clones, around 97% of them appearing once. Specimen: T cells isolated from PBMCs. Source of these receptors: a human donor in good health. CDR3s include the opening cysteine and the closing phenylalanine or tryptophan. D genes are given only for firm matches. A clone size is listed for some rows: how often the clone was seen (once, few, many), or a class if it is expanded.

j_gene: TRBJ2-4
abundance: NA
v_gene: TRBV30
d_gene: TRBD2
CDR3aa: CAWSRTSGGVKNIQYF
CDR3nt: TGTGCCTGGAGTCGGACTAGCGGGGGGGTCAAAAACATTCAGTACTTC

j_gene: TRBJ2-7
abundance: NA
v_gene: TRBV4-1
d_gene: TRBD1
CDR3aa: CASRMGQGASYEQYF
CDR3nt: TGCGCCAGCAGGATGGGACAGGGCGCTTCCTACGAGCAGTACTTC

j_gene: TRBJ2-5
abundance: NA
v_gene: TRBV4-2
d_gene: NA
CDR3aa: CASSQGGDQETQYF
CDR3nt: TGTGCCAGCAGCCAAGGCGGAGACCAAGAGACCCAGTACTTC

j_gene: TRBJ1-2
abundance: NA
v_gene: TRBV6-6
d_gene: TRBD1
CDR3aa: CATLSGTGSYYGYTF
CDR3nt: TGTGCCACCCTTTCCGGGACAGGGTCCTACTATGGCTACACCTTC

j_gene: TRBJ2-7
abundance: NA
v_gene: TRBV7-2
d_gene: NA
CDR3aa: CASSLVGAAYEQYF
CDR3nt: TGTGCCAGCAGCTTAGTGGGGGCAGCCTACGAGCAGTACTTC

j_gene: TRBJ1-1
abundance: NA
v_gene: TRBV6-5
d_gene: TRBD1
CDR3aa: CASRTGGNTEAFF
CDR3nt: TGTGCCAGCCGTACAGGGGGTAACACTGAAGCTTTCTTT

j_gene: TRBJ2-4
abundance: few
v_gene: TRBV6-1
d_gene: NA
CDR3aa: CASSLGGNIQYF
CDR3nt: TGTGCCAGCAGCCTAGGAGGAAACATTCAGTACTTC

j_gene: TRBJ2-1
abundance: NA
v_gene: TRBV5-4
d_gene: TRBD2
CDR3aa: CASSHRSRTSSNEQFF
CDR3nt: TGTGCCAGCAGCCACCGCAGTAGGACTAGCTCAAATGAGCAGTTCTTC

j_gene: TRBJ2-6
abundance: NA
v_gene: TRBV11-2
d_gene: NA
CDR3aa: CASRSTGPGANVLTF
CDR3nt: TGTGCCAGCAGATCCACAGGGCCTGGGGCCAACGTCCTGACTTTC

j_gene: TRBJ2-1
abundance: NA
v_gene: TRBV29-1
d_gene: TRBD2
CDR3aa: CSVTWLGGSNYNEQFF
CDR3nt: TGCAGCGTTACCTGGTTGGGCGGGAGTAACTACAATGAGCAGTTCTTC

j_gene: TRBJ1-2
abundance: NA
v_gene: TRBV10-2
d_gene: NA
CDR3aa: CASRGVRESYGYTF
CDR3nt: TGCGCCAGCAGGGGGGTTCGGGAGAGTTATGGCTACACCTTC

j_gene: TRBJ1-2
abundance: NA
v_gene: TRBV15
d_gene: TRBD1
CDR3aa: CATSRFGQGAEDGYTF
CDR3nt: TGTGCCACCAGCAGGTTCGGACAGGGGGCTGAGGATGGCTACACCTTC

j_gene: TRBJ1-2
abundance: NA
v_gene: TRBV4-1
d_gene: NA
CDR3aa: CASSQGNGGVGYGYTF
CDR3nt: TGCGCCAGCAGCCAGGGTAATGGGGGGGTCGGCTATGGCTACACCTTC

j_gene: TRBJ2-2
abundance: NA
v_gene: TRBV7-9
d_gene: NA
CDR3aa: CASSLTLADGELFF
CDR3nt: TGTGCCAGCAGCCTCACACTGGCGGACGGGGAGCTGTTTTTT

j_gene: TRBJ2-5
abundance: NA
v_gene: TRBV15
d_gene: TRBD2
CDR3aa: CATSRGTSGQETQYF
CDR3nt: TGTGCCACCAGCAGGGGAACTAGCGGACAAGAGACCCAGTACTTC

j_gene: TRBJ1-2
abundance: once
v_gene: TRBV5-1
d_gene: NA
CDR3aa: CASSFVAGANYGYTF
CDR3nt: TGCGCCAGCAGCTTTGTCGCGGGGGCTAACTATGGCTACACCTTC

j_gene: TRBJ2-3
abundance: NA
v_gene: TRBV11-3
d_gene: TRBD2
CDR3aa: CASSLAGGADTQYF
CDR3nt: TGTGCCAGCAGCTTAGCTGGGGGGGCAGATACGCAGTATTTT

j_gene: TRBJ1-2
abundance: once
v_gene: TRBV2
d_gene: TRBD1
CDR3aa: CASSEVDRGYGYTF
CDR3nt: TGTGCCAGCAGTGAAGTTGACAGGGGCTATGGCTACACCTTC

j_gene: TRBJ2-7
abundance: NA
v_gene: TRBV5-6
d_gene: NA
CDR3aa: CASSSLDSFSYEQYF
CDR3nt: TGTGCCAGCAGCTCTCTGGACAGCTTCTCCTACGAGCAGTACTTC

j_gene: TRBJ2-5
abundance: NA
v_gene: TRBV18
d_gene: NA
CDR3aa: CASSPPGEETQYF
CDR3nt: TGTGCCAGCTCACCACCCGGGGAAGAGACCCAGTACTTC

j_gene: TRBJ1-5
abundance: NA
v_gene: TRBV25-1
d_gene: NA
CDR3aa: CASSESGKYDQPQHF
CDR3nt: TGTGCCAGCAGTGAGTCAGGGAAATACGATCAGCCCCAGCATTTT

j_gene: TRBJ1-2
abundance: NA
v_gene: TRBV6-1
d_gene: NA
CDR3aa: CASSGTGGFYGYTF
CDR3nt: TGTGCCAGCAGTGGAACGGGGGGCTTTTATGGCTACACCTTC

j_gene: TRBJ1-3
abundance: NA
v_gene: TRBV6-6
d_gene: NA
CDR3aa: CASRLEANTIYF
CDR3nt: TGTGCCAGTAGGTTAGAGGCTAACACCATATATTTT

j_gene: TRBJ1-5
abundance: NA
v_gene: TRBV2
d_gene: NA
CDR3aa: CASSEKPGGEPQHF
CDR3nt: TGTGCCAGCAGTGAAAAGCCGGGGGGAGAGCCCCAGCATTTT

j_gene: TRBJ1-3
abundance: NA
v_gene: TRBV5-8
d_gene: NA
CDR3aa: CASSLIDSSGNTIYF
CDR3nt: TGTGCCAGCAGCTTGATCGACAGCTCTGGAAACACCATATATTTT

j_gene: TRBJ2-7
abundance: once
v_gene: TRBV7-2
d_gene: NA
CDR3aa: CASSLGAGMSYEQYF
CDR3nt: TGTGCCAGCAGCTTAGGGGCGGGGATGTCCTACGAGCAGTACTTC

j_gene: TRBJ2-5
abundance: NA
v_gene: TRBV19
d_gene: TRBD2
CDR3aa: CASSKGLAGGETQYF
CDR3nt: TGTGCCAGTAGTAAGGGACTAGCGGGGGGGGAGACCCAGTACTTC

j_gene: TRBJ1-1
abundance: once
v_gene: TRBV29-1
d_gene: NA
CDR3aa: CSVDPAGFKNTEAFF
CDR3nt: TGCAGCGTTGATCCTGCCGGGTTTAAGAACACTGAAGCTTTCTTT

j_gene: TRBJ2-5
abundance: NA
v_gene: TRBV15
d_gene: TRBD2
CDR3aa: CATSGTSGQETQYF
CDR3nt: TGTGCCACCAGCGGGACTAGCGGACAAGAGACCCAGTACTTC

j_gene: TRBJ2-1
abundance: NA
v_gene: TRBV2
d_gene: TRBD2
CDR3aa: CASKREDNEQFF
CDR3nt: TGTGCCAGCAAGCGGGAGGATAATGAGCAGTTCTTC

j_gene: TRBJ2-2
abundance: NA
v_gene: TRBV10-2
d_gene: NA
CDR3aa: CASRSQGQKNTGELFF
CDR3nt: TGCGCCAGCAGGAGCCAAGGACAGAAGAACACCGGGGAGCTGTTTTTT

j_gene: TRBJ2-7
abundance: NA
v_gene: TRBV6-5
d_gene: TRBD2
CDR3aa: CASSSPLREFSKEQYF
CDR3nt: TGTGCCAGCAGTTCGCCCTTGCGGGAGTTTTCGAAGGAGCAGTACTTC

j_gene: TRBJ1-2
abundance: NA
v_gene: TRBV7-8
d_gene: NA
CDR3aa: CASSLALEYGYTF
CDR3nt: TGTGCCAGCAGCTTAGCGCTAGAGTATGGCTACACCTTC

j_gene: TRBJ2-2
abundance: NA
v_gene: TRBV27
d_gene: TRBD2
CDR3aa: CASSSAAGLANTGELFF
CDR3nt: TGTGCCAGCAGTTCAGCGGCGGGACTAGCGAACACCGGGGAGCTGTTTTTT

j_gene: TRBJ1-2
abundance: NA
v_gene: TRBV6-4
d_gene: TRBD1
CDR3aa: CASSETYRGPGGYTF
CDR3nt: TGTGCCAGCAGTGAAACTTACAGGGGGCCAGGTGGCTACACCTTC

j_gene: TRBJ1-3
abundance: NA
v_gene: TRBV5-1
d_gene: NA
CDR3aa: CASSSDGNTIYF
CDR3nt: TGCGCCAGCAGCTCAGATGGAAACACCATATATTTT

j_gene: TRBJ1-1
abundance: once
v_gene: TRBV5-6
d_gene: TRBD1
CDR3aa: CASSQPTGSTEAFF
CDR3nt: TGTGCCAGCAGCCAGCCGACAGGGAGCACTGAAGCTTTCTTT

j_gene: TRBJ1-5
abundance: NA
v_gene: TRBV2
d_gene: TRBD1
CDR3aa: CASRTDRGLNQPQHF
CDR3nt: TGTGCCAGCAGGACAGACAGGGGCCTCAATCAGCCCCAGCATTTT

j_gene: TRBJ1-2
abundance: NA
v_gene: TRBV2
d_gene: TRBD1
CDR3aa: CASGQGANYGYTF
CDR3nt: TGTGCCAGCGGACAGGGGGCGAACTATGGCTACACCTTC

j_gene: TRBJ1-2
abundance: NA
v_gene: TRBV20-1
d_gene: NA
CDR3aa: CSPKRGAGYTF
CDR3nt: TGCAGTCCAAAGCGGGGGGCTGGCTACACCTTC

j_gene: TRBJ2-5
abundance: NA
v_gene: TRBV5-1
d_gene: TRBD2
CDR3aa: CASKKGTSGKAYRETQYF
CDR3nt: TGCGCCAGCAAAAAGGGGACTAGCGGTAAAGCCTACAGAGAGACCCAGTACTTC

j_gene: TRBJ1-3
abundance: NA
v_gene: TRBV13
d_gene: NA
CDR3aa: CASSIGSGFLAGNTIYF
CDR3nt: TGTGCCAGCAGCATAGGTTCGGGATTTCTGGCTGGAAACACCATATATTTT

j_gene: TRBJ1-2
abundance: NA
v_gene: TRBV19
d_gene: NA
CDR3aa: CASRSQAAKNYGYTF
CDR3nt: TGTGCCAGTAGATCACAGGCAGCGAAAAATTATGGCTACACCTTC

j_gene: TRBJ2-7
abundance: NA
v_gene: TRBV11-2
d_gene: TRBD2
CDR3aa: CASSVGLAELYEQYF
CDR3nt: TGTGCCAGCAGCGTCGGACTAGCGGAACTCTACGAGCAGTACTTC

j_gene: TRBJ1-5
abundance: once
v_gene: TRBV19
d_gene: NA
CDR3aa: CASSFGTGPQPQHF
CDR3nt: TGTGCCAGTAGCTTTGGAACAGGGCCTCAGCCCCAGCATTTT

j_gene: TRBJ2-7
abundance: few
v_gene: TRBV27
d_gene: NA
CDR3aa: CASSLSNRAYEQYF
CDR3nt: TGTGCCAGCAGTTTATCGAACAGGGCCTACGAGCAGTACTTC

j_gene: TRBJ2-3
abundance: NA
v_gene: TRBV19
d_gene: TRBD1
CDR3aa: CASSPLSRGPQYF
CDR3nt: TGTGCCAGTAGTCCCCTTTCCAGGGGGCCGCAGTATTTT

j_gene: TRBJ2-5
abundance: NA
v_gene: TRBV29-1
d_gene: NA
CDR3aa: CSVDSAQQETQYF
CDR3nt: TGCAGCGTTGACTCCGCACAACAAGAGACCCAGTACTTC

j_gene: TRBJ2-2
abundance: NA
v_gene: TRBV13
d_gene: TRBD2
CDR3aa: CASSETSGRGSGELFF
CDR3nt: TGTGCCAGCAGCGAGACTAGCGGGAGGGGGTCCGGGGAGCTGTTTTTT

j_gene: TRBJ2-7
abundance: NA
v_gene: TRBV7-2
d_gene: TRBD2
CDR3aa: CASSGGSSYEQYF
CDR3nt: TGTGCCAGCAGCGGCGGGAGTAGCTACGAGCAGTACTTC

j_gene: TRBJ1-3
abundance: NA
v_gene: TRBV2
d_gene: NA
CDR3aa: CATQQGSSFSGNTIYF
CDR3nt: TGTGCCACCCAACAAGGGAGCTCCTTCTCTGGAAACACCATATATTTT

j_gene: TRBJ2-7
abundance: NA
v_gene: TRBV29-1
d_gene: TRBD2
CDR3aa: CSVLQDRQRDLSYEQYF
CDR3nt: TGCAGCGTTTTGCAAGACAGACAGCGGGACCTCTCCTACGAGCAGTACTTC

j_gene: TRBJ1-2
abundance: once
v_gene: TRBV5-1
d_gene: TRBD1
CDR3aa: CASSSDRANYGYTF
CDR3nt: TGCGCCAGCAGTTCGGACAGGGCGAACTATGGCTACACCTTC

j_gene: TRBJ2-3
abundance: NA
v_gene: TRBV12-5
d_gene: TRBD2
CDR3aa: CASGLVISGGNADTQYF
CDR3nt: TGTGCTAGTGGTTTGGTAATTAGCGGGGGCAACGCAGATACGCAGTATTTT